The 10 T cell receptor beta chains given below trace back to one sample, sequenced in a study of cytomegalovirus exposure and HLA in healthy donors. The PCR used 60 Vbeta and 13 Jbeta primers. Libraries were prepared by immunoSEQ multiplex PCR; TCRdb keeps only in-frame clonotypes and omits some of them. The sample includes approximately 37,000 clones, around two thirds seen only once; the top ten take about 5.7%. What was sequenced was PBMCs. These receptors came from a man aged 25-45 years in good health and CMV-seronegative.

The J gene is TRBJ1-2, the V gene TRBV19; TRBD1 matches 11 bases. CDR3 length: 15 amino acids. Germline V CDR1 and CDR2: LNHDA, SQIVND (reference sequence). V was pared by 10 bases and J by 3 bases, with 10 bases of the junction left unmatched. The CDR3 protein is CATLGTGGLDYGYTF. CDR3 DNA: TGTGCCACCCTCGGGACAGGGGGGCTCGACTATGGCTACACCTTC.

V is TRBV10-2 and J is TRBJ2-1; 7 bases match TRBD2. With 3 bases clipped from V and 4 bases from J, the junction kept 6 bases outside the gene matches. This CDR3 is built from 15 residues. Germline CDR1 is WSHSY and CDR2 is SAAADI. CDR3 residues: CASSDQRGVYNEQFF. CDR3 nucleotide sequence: TGCGCCAGCAGTGATCAGCGGGGCGTATACAATGAGCAGTTCTTC.

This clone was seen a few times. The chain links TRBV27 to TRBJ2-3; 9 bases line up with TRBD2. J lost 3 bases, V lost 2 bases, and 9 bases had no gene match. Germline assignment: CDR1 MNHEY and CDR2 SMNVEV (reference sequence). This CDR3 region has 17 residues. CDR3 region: CASSLSRASGETDTQYF. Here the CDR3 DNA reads TGTGCCAGCAGTTTAAGCAGGGCTAGCGGGGAGACAGATACGCAGTATTTT.

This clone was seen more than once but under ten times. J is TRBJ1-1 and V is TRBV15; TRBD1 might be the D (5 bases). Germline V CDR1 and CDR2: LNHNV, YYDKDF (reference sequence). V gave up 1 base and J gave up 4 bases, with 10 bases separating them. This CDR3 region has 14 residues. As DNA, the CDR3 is TGTGCCACCAGCAGAGCTCAGGGTGGCACTGAAGCTTTCTTT. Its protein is CATSRAQGGTEAFF.

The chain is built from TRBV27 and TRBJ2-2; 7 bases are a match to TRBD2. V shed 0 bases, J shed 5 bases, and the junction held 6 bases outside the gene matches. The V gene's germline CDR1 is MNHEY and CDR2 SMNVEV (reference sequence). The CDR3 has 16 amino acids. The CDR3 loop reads CASSLSGGRRTGELFF. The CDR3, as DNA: TGTGCCAGCAGTTTATCTGGCGGGAGAAGAACCGGGGAGCTGTTTTTT.

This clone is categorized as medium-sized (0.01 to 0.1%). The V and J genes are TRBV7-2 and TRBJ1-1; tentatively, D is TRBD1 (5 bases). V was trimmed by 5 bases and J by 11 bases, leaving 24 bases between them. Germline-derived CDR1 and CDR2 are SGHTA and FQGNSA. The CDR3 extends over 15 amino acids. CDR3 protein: CASSTQTGTEEGAFF. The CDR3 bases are TGTGCCAGCAGCACACAGACCGGGACCGAGGAGGGGGCTTTCTTT.

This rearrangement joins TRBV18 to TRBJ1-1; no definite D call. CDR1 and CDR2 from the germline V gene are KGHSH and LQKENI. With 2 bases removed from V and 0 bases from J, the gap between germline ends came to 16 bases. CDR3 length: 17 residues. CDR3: CASSPDQGAAVNTEAFF. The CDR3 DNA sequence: TGTGCCAGCTCACCAGACCAAGGAGCCGCGGTGAACACTGAAGCTTTCTTT.

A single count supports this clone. In DNA form, the CDR3 reads TGTGCCAGCAGGGCAACAGGTATTGGGCAGTACTTC. Translated: CASRATGIGQYF. The chain links TRBV2 to TRBJ2-7; TRBD1 is a possible D gene (5 bases). Germline V lookup: CDR1 SNHLY, CDR2 FYNNEI. Trimming took off 6 bases at V and 9 bases at J, with 15 bases between the two ends. CDR3 length equals 12 residues. Full variable domain (missing parts from reference TRBV2 and TRBJ2-7): EPEVTQTPSHQVTQMGQEVILRCVPISNHLYFYWYRQILGQKVEFLVSFYNNEISEKSEIFDDQFSVERPDGSNFTLKIRSTKLEDSAMYFCASRATGIGQYFGPGTRLTVT.

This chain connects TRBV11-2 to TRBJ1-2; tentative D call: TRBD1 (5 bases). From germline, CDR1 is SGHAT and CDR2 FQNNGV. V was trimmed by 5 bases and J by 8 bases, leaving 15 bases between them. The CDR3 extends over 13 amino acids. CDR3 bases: TGTGCCAGCAGCCGGGGGGGAGGGGCCGGCTACACCTTC. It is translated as CASSRGGGAGYTF.

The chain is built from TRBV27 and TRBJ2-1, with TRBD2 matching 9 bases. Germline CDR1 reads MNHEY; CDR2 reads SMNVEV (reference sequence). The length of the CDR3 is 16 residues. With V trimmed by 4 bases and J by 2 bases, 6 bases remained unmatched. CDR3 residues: CASSSRGGGAYNEQFF. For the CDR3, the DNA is TGTGCCAGCAGTTCCCGGGGCGGGGGGGCCTACAATGAGCAGTTCTTC.